This record concerns one T cell receptor (beta chain) sequence. Trimming cost V 0 bases and J 11 bases, with 10 bases left between them. This CDR3 comprises 12 residues. Germline V CDR1 and CDR2: SQVTM, ANQGSEA. This table comes from immunoSEQ multiplex PCR, and its TCRdb copy is limited to in-frame clones, with some not included. The table includes about 84,000 clones, about 85% detected once. This record comes from a study of T cell responses to AZD1222 COVID-19 vaccine. This sample comprised peripheral blood, obtained on day 0 of AZD1222 vaccination. The clonotype was recovered from an adult in good health. The chain links TRBV29-1 to TRBJ1-4; D not resolved. The CDR3 sequence is CSVEDQGTKLFF. In nucleotides, the CDR3 is TGCAGCGTTGAAGATCAAGGAACGAAACTGTTTTTT.